Below, one TCR beta chain is given with its context. The target antigen is unknown. This sample is drawn from a study of cytomegalovirus exposure and HLA in healthy donors. Study-level points and caveats: Common viral pathogens seemed, in a later analysis, to connect with several of the most significant clusters.

The V and J ends lost 0 bases and 4 bases, in that order; junction bases with no gene match: 12. The germline gives CDR1 SGHNT, CDR2 YYREEE (reference sequence). The CDR3 totals 18 residues. It was with 60 Vbeta and 13 Jbeta primers that the PCR ran. Per the original methods: Some 80 million unique TCR beta chains, some 11 million shared, were counted in a later analysis. The table came from immunoSEQ multiplex PCR; TCRdb's copy has only in-frame clones and leaves some out. V and J calls and clone size are copied from that table; D and trimming were computed from the DNA. The table lists approximately 87,000 clones, just under 85% of them singletons.

The sample comprised PBMCs. The source is a woman younger than 35 in good health and CMV-seropositive. J is TRBJ1-1 and V is TRBV5-4, with 10 bases lining up with TRBD1. The CDR3 DNA reads as TGTGCCAGCAGCTTGGTAATGGGACAGGGGATCGTAGGCACTGAAGCTTTCTTT. It codes for CASSLVMGQGIVGTEAFF.